A single sample gave rise to the 3 T cell receptor beta chains below, sequenced in a study of identical twins. TCRdb redid the calling of the 5' RACE reads with MiXCR, one entry per CDR3 protein. The data contain roughly 710,000 distinct CDR3 sequences, 5.5% to 7.5% of them singletons. Sequenced material: naive T cells sorted from blood. The receptors stem from a man between 18 and 35 years old in good health.

This clonotype occurred many times. The gene calls are TRBV5-1 and TRBJ2-1; D not certain. V was trimmed by 0 bases and J by 12 bases, leaving 13 bases between them. CDR3 size: 13 residues. CDR1 and CDR2 (germline): SGHRS, YFSETQ. CDR3 protein: CASSLETAWGQFF. CDR3 nucleotide sequence: TGCGCCAGCAGCTTGGAAACTGCCTGGGGGCAGTTCTTC.

The chain uses TRBV29-1 and TRBJ2-7; TRBD2 aligns across 7 bases. The CDR3 has 13 amino acids. V lost 5 bases, J lost 4 bases, and 8 bases stayed unmatched. In germline, CDR1 is SQVTM, CDR2 ANQGSEA. In DNA form, the CDR3 reads TGCAGCGTTTTGAGCGGGAAAGCGTACGAGCAGTACGTC. Translated: CSVLSGKAYEQYV.

This clonotype was counted only a few times. This chain joins TRBV12-3 or TRBV12-4 and TRBJ2-7; 8 bases map to TRBD1. This CDR3 contains 13 residues. V lost 4 bases to trimming and J lost 5 bases; unmatched junction nucleotides: 4. CDR3 region: CASSSGQANEQYV. The DNA of the CDR3 is TGTGCCAGCAGTTCGGGACAGGCAAACGAGCAGTACGTC.